This T cell receptor beta chain was identified in a study of blood T cell repertoires in COVID-19. About the study: Material from acute and convalescent COVID-19 was sourced from the United States, Italy and Spain. PBMCs, B-cell-depleted T cells, or T cells provided the cDNA or gDNA that made up the material.

Authors' analysis steps: The authors estimated nucleated cell counts from reference gene primer amplification. Method: immunoSEQ multiplex PCR; TCRdb's copy keeps in-frame clones and lacks some. D and trimming were read from the DNA, whereas the V and J calls and clone size are those reported in that table. The sample lists around 190,000 clones, roughly 85% seen once, with 7.5% to 9.5% in the top ten. J was trimmed by 2 bases and V by 4 bases; bases with no gene match: 19. CDR3 size: 20 residues. V and J are TRBV23-1 and TRBJ1-1; 10 bases are a match to TRBD1. TRBV23-1 is designated an ORF whose function remains uncertain. The sequenced sample consisted of peripheral blood. This TCR derives from a woman aged 55-70 years with acute or convalescent COVID-19. As DNA, the CDR3 is TGCGCCAGCAGTCCTTGCTGGGGTGCTGGCCGGGACAGGGGCAACACTGAAGCTTTCTTT. Encoded protein: CASSPCWGAGRDRGNTEAFF.